The clone carrying this TCR beta chain is classed as medium-sized. This sample was included in a study of OX40 agonist ivuxolimab in advanced cancers. The overall study: Recorded diagnoses for dose-escalation patients were hepatocellular carcinoma, melanoma, renal cell or head and neck cancer. One hepatocellular carcinoma and two cutaneous melanoma patients partially responded.

Germline V gene lookup returns CDR1 SGHDN and CDR2 FVKESK. CDR3 length equals 20 residues. The junction had 13 bases not matched to a gene; V was cut back by 1 base and J by 1 base. Data came from immunoSEQ multiplex PCR; TCRdb stores just in-frame clones and leaves some out. Among tens of thousands of clones listed, about 82% were seen once. Sequenced material: CD4+ or CD8+ T cells sorted from blood, taken in a trial of the OX40 agonist ivuxolimab. This chain connects TRBV14 to TRBJ1-1, with 12 bases aligning to TRBD1. The sequence was collected from an adult with an advanced solid tumor such as melanoma, head and neck, liver or kidney cancer. The CDR3 spells CASSQGWSGTGGAPNTEAFF. The CDR3 nucleotides read TGTGCCAGCAGCCAAGGATGGTCCGGGACAGGGGGCGCTCCGAACACTGAAGCTTTCTTT.